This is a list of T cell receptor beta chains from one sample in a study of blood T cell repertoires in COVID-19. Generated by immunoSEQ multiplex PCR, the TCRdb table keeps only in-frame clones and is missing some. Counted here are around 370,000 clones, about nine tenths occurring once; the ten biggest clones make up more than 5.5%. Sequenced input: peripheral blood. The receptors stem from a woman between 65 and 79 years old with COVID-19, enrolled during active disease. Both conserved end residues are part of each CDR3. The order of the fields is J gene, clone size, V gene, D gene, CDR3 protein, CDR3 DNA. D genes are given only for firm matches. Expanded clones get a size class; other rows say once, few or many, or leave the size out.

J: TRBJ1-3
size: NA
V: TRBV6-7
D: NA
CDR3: CASPGTNSSGNTIYF
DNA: TGTGCCAGTCCCGGGACAAACAGCTCTGGAAACACCATATATTTT

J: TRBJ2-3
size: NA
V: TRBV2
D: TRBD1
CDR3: CASTRGTGGGYGVTDTQYF
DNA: TGTGCCAGCACTAGGGGGACAGGGGGCGGTTATGGGGTAACAGATACGCAGTATTTT

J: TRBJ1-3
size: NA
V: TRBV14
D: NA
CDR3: CASSQSTVWGSGNTIYF
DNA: TGTGCCAGCAGCCAGTCGACAGTTTGGGGCTCTGGAAACACCATATATTTT

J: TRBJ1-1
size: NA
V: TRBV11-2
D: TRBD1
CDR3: CASSLSGQGTEAFF
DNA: TGTGCCAGCAGCTTATCGGGACAGGGCACTGAAGCTTTCTTT

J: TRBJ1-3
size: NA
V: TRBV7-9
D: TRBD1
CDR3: CASSFFPGQGTGNTIYF
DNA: TGTGCCAGCAGCTTTTTTCCCGGACAGGGAACCGGAAACACCATATATTTT

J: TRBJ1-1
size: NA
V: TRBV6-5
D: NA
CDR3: CATRPGQNTEAFF
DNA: TGTGCCACCCGACCCGGACAGAACACTGAAGCTTTCTTT

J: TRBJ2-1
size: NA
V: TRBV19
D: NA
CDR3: CASSLQGGLSYNEQFF
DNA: TGTGCCAGTAGCTTACAGGGCGGCCTCTCCTACAATGAGCAGTTCTTC

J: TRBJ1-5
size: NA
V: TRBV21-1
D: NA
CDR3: CASSSIRGGEYSNQPQHF
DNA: TGTGCCAGCAGCTCCATCCGGGGGGGAGAATATAGCAATCAGCCCCAGCATTTT

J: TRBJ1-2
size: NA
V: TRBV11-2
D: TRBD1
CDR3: CASSFQGAGYGYTF
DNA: TGTGCCAGCAGCTTTCAGGGGGCGGGCTATGGCTACACCTTC

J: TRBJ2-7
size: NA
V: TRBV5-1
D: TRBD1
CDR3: CASSSAGGDEQYF
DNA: TGCGCCAGCAGTTCTGCAGGGGGCGACGAGCAGTACTTC

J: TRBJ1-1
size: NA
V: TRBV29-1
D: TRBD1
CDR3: CSVVGQMNTEAFF
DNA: TGCAGCGTTGTGGGACAGATGAACACTGAAGCTTTCTTT

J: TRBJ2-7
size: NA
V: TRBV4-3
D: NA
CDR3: CASSQGRDSSTYEQYF
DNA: TGCGCCAGCAGCCAAGGAAGGGACTCTTCAACCTACGAGCAGTACTTC

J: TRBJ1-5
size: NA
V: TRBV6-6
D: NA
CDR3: CASSLPDGASPQHF
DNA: TGTGCCAGCAGTTTACCCGATGGGGCATCGCCCCAGCATTTT

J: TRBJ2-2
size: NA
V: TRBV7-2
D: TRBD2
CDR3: CASSHWGLAGGGFTGELFF
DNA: TGTGCCAGCAGCCACTGGGGACTAGCGGGGGGCGGCTTCACCGGGGAGCTGTTTTTT

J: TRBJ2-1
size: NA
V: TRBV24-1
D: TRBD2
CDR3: CATSDPWDGGGNEQFF
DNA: TGTGCCACCAGTGACCCTTGGGATGGGGGGGGAAATGAGCAGTTCTTC

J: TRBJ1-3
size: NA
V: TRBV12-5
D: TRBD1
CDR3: CASDSAPGQGRNTIYF
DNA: TGTGCTAGTGATTCCGCCCCGGGACAGGGGAGAAACACCATATATTTT

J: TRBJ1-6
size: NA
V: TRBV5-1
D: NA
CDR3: CASSLAQVGNSPLHF
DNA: TGCGCCAGCAGCTTAGCACAGGTGGGTAATTCACCCCTCCACTTT

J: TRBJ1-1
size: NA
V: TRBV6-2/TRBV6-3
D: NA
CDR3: CASSPGGDWTEAFF
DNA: TGTGCCAGCAGTCCCGGCGGGGATTGGACTGAAGCTTTCTTT

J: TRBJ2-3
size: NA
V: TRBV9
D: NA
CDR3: CASSVAGTDTQYF
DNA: TGTGCCAGCAGCGTAGCGGGCACAGATACGCAGTATTTT

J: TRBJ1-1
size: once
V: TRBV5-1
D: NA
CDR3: CASSPDIRGGTEAFF
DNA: TGCGCCAGCAGCCCGGACATAAGGGGGGGCACTGAAGCTTTCTTT

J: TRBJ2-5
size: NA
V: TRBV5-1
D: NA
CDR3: CASSLQGGETQYF
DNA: TGCGCCAGCAGCTTACAGGGTGGCGAGACCCAGTACTTC

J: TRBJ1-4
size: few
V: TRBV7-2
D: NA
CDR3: CASSLTREVGEKLFF
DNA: TGTGCCAGCAGCTTAACCAGGGAGGTGGGTGAAAAACTGTTTTTT

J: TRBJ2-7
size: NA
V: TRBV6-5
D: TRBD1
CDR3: CASSYSSRGLYEQYF
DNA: TGTGCCAGCAGTTACTCGAGCAGGGGGCTTTACGAGCAGTACTTC

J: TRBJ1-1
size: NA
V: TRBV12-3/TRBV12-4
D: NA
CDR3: CASRNSMNTEAFF
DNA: TGTGCCAGCAGAAACAGCATGAACACTGAAGCTTTCTTT

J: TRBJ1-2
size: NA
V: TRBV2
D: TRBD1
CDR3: CASSERDRVLGYTF
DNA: TGTGCCAGCAGTGAACGGGACAGGGTACTAGGCTACACCTTC

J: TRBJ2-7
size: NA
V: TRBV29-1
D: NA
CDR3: CSVEDRSSYEQYF
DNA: TGCAGCGTTGAAGACAGGTCGTCCTACGAGCAGTACTTC

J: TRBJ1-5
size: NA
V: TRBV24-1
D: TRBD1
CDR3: CATSGTGLNQPQHF
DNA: TGTGCCACCAGTGGGACAGGACTAAATCAGCCCCAGCATTTT

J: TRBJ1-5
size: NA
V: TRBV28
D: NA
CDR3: CASSLEGGGANQPQHF
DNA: TGTGCCAGCAGTTTAGAGGGAGGGGGGGCAAATCAGCCCCAGCATTTT

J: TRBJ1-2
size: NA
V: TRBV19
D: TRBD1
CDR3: CASSIDEGAFGYTF
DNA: TGTGCCAGTAGTATCGATGAGGGGGCGTTTGGCTACACCTTC

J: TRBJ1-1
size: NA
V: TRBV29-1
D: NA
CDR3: CSVVQITEAFF
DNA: TGCAGCGTTGTTCAGATCACTGAAGCTTTCTTT

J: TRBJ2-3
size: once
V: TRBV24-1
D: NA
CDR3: CATSDPDTSSTDTQYF
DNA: TGTGCCACCAGTGACCCGGACACGTCTAGCACAGATACGCAGTATTTT

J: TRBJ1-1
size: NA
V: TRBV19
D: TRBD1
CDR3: CASSHGQGEAFF
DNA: TGTGCCAGTAGTCACGGACAGGGTGAAGCTTTCTTT

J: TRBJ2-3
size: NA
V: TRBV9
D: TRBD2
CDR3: CASSVVSGGNTQYF
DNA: TGTGCCAGCAGCGTAGTGAGCGGGGGAAATACGCAGTATTTT

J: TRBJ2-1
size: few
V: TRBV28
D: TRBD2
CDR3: CASSLGDGGISDNEQFF
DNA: TGTGCCAGCAGTCTCGGTGACGGGGGGATTTCGGACAATGAGCAGTTCTTC

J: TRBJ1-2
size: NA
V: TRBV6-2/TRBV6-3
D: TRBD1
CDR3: CASSYLISRDRVGGGGYTF
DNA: TGTGCCAGCAGTTACCTGATATCCCGGGACAGGGTAGGCGGTGGAGGCTACACCTTC

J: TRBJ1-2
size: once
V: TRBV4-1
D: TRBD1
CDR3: CASSPTGFGYTF
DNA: TGCGCCAGCAGCCCGACAGGGTTTGGCTACACCTTC

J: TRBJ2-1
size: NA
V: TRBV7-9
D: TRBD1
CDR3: CASSLDESGQEDKVEQFF
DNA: TGTGCCAGCAGCTTAGACGAAAGCGGACAGGAGGACAAGGTTGAGCAGTTCTTC

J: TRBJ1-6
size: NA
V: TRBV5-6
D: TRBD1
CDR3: CASRSMDRVNSPLHF
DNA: TGTGCCAGCAGATCTATGGACAGGGTTAATTCACCCCTCCACTTT

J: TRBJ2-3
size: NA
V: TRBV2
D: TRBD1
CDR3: CASSDRDDTQYF
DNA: TGTGCCAGCAGCGACAGGGACGATACGCAGTATTTT

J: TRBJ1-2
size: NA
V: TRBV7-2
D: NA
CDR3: CASSPAGDSGGYTF
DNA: TGTGCCAGCAGCCCTGCGGGGGATTCGGGGGGCTACACCTTC

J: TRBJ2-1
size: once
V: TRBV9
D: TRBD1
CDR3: CASSEGQYNEQFF
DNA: TGTGCCAGCAGCGAGGGACAGTACAATGAGCAGTTCTTC

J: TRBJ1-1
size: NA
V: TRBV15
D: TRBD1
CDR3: CATRRRQGNSAFF
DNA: TGTGCCACCAGGAGGAGACAGGGGAATTCAGCTTTCTTT

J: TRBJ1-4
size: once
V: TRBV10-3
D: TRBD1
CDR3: CAIRRGQGLFF
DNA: TGTGCCATCAGGAGGGGACAGGGGCTGTTTTTT

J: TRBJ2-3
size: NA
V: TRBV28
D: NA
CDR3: CASSLSSTDTQYF
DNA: TGTGCCAGCAGTTTATCCAGTACAGATACGCAGTATTTT

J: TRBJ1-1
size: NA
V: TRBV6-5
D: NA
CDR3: CASRTAGLGRTEAFF
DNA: TGTGCCAGCAGAACCGCAGGGCTGGGGAGGACTGAAGCTTTCTTT

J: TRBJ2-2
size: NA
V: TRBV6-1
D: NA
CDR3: CASSEGVNTGELFF
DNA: TGTGCCAGCAGTGAGGGCGTGAACACCGGGGAGCTGTTTTTT